The entry below describes one T cell receptor beta chain. Its antigen is as yet unknown. TCRdb's table, derived via immunoSEQ multiplex PCR, lists solely in-frame clones and lacks some. The sample contains about 80,000 clones, roughly 80% of which appear only once. This entry is derived from a study of T cell clones after liver transplantation. Background on the study: Samples came from ITN030ST, which attempted immunosuppression withdrawal within 2 years of liver transplantation. Third-party-reactive TCRbeta sequences from pre-transplant mixed lymphocyte reactions served as antigen-independent comparators. Tolerant meant at least one year fully off immunosuppression without liver enzymes above twice normal. Findings and limits, study-wide: Donor-reactive sequences fell more than third party-reactive ones, suggesting partial deletion.

The origin of this receptor is a human patient who received a liver transplant. Some T cells may be transferred from the graft donor. The material was CD4+ T cells from blood, obtained roughly 3.5 years after liver transplant.

CDR3 region: CARSLVTGLTYEQYF. DNA for the CDR3: TGTGCCAGAAGCTTAGTAACTGGACTCACCTACGAGCAGTACTTC. The J gene is TRBJ2-7, the V gene TRBV7-5; the table's D call, TRBD2, has no DNA check behind it. TRBV7-5 is listed as a pseudogene. The CDR3 runs 15 residues.